This TCR beta chain was sequenced in a study of blood T cell repertoires in COVID-19. Per the authors' pipeline: Estimates of nucleated cell counts were drawn from the amplification of reference gene primers. Sequenced by immunoSEQ multiplex PCR; TCRdb stores in-frame clones only, minus some. V, J and clone size are taken as reported in that table, and D and trimming were inferred from the DNA itself. The top ten clones hold 0.6% of a sample with around 450,000 clones, about 90% of them seen once. Germline values: CDR1 SEHNR, CDR2 FQNEAQ (reference sequence). The V end lost 5 bases, the J end lost 4 bases, and 11 bases lay between the germline ends. The CDR3 covers 13 residues. Ages ranged from roughly 18 to 100 years, with residence in approximately 23 US areas.

This rearrangement joins TRBV7-9 to TRBJ1-2, with D possibly matching TRBD1 (6 bases). The specimen sequenced was PBMCs or T cells enriched from blood (not recorded which). This TCR came from a man between 18 and 29 years old who had recovered from COVID-19. The CDR3 DNA follows: TGTGCCAGCAGCGAGGGGGTCGGCTATGGCTACACCTTC. Its protein is CASSEGVGYGYTF.